This passage covers 15 T cell receptor beta chains from one sample sequenced in a study of graft-versus-host responses after intestinal transplantation. Sequencing used immunoSEQ multiplex PCR; TCRdb keeps in-frame clones, though not all of them. This table has around 100,000 clones, 93% appearing once. Their antigens remain unidentified. The input for sequencing was unstimulated CD8+ T cells sorted from spleen or lymph node cells, taken before intestinal transplant. The receptor source for this set is a human donor who received an intestinal transplant.

This chain links TRBV9 with TRBJ1-5; D is possibly TRBD1 (5 bases). The CDR3 consists of 14 residues. Trimming removed 0 bases at V and 2 bases at J, with 6 bases between. The germline V gene encodes CDR1 SGDLS and CDR2 YYNGEE. Here the CDR3 reads CASSVGGGNQPQHF. The CDR3, as DNA: TGTGCCAGCAGCGTAGGGGGCGGCAATCAGCCCCAGCATTTT.

The chain uses TRBV2 and TRBJ2-2; D might be TRBD2 (6 bases). Trimming shortened V by 2 bases and J by 9 bases, and 13 bases separated the two germline ends. Germline CDR1 and CDR2: SNHLY and FYNNEI. CDR3 length: 14 amino acids. This CDR3 is CASSEQDYIRELFF. CDR3 bases: TGTGCCAGCAGTGAACAGGACTACATAAGGGAGCTGTTTTTT.

The chain joins TRBV5-8 to TRBJ2-5; 8 bases match TRBD2. This CDR3 region has 14 residues. CDR1 and CDR2 (germline): SGHTS, YDEGEE. The ends lost 4 bases at V and 1 base at J; junction bases unmatched: 3. The CDR3 spells CASSPLAVQETQYF. CDR3 bases: TGTGCCAGCAGCCCACTAGCGGTCCAAGAGACCCAGTACTTC.

The J gene is TRBJ1-1, the V gene TRBV19, with TRBD1 as a possible D gene (6 bases). Germline V CDR1 and CDR2: LNHDA, SQIVND (reference sequence). The CDR3 contains 15 residues. V shed 2 bases and J shed 6 bases, with 16 bases lying between them. The CDR3 loop reads CASSIFTLRGPEAFF. CDR3 nucleotide sequence: TGTGCCAGTAGTATATTTACTCTCAGGGGCCCTGAAGCTTTCTTT. Full variable domain (remainder filled in from reference TRBV19 and TRBJ1-1): DGGITQSPKYLFRKEGQNVTLSCEQNLNHDAMYWYRQDPGQGLRLIYYSQIVNDFQKGDIAEGYSVSREKKESFPLTVTSAQKNPTAFYLCASSIFTLRGPEAFFGQGTRLTVV.

The V and J genes are TRBV11-2 and TRBJ1-6, with D unresolved. The CDR3 loop spans 16 amino acids. The ends were cut back, 5 bases at V and 5 bases at J, with 16 bases in the middle. CDR1 is SGHAT, CDR2 FQNNGV, per germline. CDR3 DNA sequence: TGTGCCAGCAGCCTCGTTTGGGTTGGGGATAATTCACCCCTCCACTTT. Translated: CASSLVWVGDNSPLHF.

This clone was counted a single time. The chain joins TRBV27 to TRBJ1-3; TRBD1 agrees at 8 bases. Germline V lookup: CDR1 MNHEY, CDR2 SMNVEV (reference sequence). Trimming at V came to 5 bases and at J to 8 bases, leaving 8 bases not matched to a gene. The length of the CDR3 is 14 residues. The CDR3 spells CASSLRTGWDTIYF. For the CDR3, the DNA is TGTGCCAGCAGTCTCAGGACAGGGTGGGACACCATATATTTT.

The chain couples TRBV7-9 to TRBJ1-1; D uncertain. The germline V gene has CDR1 SEHNR and CDR2 FQNEAQ (reference sequence). The ends were cut back, 1 base at V and 8 bases at J, with 8 bases in the middle. The CDR3 covers 12 residues. The CDR3: CASSLERREAFF. CDR3 in DNA: TGTGCCAGCAGCTTAGAGCGCCGCGAAGCTTTCTTT.

The chain combines TRBV6-8 with TRBJ2-7; D not resolved. This CDR3 contains 13 residues. CDR1 is MNHGY, CDR2 SAAAGT, per germline. Trimming took 4 bases from V and 2 from J, leaving 9 bases between them. CDR3 DNA sequence: TGTGCCAGCAGTTCTAGGCAGGCCTACGAGCAGTACTTC. Protein product: CASSSRQAYEQYF.

The chain recombines TRBV27 with TRBJ1-1; 9 bases map to TRBD1. The V gene end was trimmed by 4 bases and the J gene end by 5 bases; junction bases not matched to a gene: 5. The CDR3 spans 14 residues. The germline CDR1 and CDR2 sequences are MNHEY and SMNVEV (reference sequence). CDR3 amino acids: CASSYGTGLTEAFF. The CDR3 DNA reads TGTGCCAGCAGTTACGGGACAGGGCTTACTGAAGCTTTCTTT.

The chain has TRBV7-9 and TRBJ1-4; 7 nucleotides match TRBD1. This CDR3 region has 15 residues. J was trimmed by 6 bases and V by 3 bases; bases with no gene match: 7. The V gene's germline CDR1 is SEHNR and CDR2 FQNEAQ (reference sequence). The CDR3 region is CASSFSGTEDEKLFF. For the CDR3, the DNA is TGTGCCAGCAGCTTTAGCGGGACAGAGGATGAAAAACTGTTTTTT.

A note on this clone: The same CDR3 can be traced to other DNA sequences in this sample. The V call is TRBV25-1, the J call TRBJ2-7; D may be TRBD1 or TRBD2 (6 bases each). Trimming pared 5 bases from V and 6 bases from J, leaving 11 bases between. The germline V gene has CDR1 MGHDK and CDR2 SYGVNS. The CDR3 has 12 amino acids. Here the CDR3 DNA reads TGTGCCAGCAGTCTAGGAGGGGGCGAGCAGTACTTC. Translation: CASSLGGGEQYF.

This chain links TRBV6-6 with TRBJ2-5, with 10 bases identical to TRBD1. CDR3 length: 16 amino acids. The germline V gene encodes CDR1 MNHNY and CDR2 SVGAGI (reference sequence). The trim removed 2 bases at V and 4 bases at J, leaving 7 bases unmatched. CDR3 loop: CASSYPTGTGVETQYF. CDR3 bases: TGTGCCAGCAGTTACCCTACCGGGACAGGGGTAGAGACCCAGTACTTC.

The V call is TRBV27, the J call TRBJ1-5; no clear D. CDR1 is MNHEY, CDR2 SMNVEV, per germline (reference sequence). This CDR3 spans 15 amino acids. Trimming left V 1 base short and J 3 bases short, with 10 bases between. CDR3 sequence reads: CASSLYSHLNQPQHF. Written as DNA, the CDR3 is TGTGCCAGCAGTTTATACAGCCACCTCAATCAGCCCCAGCATTTT.

This chain joins TRBV7-6 and TRBJ1-2; unclear D gene. V lost 5 bases to trimming and J lost 4 bases, with 11 bases between them. CDR3 size: 13 residues. Germline loops: CDR1 SGHVS, CDR2 FNYEAQ. Here the CDR3 reads CASSPGRVYGYTF. CDR3 nucleotides: TGTGCCAGCAGCCCCGGACGGGTCTATGGCTACACCTTC.

The chain recombines TRBV4-1 with TRBJ2-1; TRBD2 aligns across 10 bases. The CDR3 has 16 residues. Germline-derived CDR1 and CDR2 are MGHRA and YSYEKL. The J segment lost 7 bases and the V segment lost 1 base, leaving 7 bases of the junction unmatched. CDR3 loop: CASSQASGGAGNEQFF. The CDR3 DNA reads as TGCGCCAGCAGCCAAGCCAGCGGGGGGGCCGGTAATGAGCAGTTCTTC.